The 8 T cell receptor beta chains below come from one sample, sequenced in a study of CXCR3-negative and CXCR3-positive naive CD8 T cells. The method, 5' RACE with UMI labels, was used to prepare the TRB cDNA libraries. TCRdb re-called the 5' RACE reads, yielding one record per CDR3 amino acid sequence without DNA. This sample lists 45,000 or so distinct CDR3 sequences; its ten largest clones have under 15%. The sample taken for sequencing was memory CD8+ T cells from blood. The source is a human donor in good health. Some clones in this sample may be carry-over from other donors' samples.

V is TRBV7-9 and J is TRBJ2-2; TCRdb's D call of TRBD2 is untestable without DNA. CDR1 SEHNR and CDR2 FQNEAQ come from the germline V gene (reference sequence). This CDR3 spans 13 amino acids. The chain's CDR3 is CASSRTSTGELFF.

V and J are TRBV7-3 and TRBJ2-5; TCRdb's D call of TRBD2 is untestable without DNA. The germline V gene encodes CDR1 SGHTA and CDR2 FQGTGA. The CDR3 has 15 amino acids. The CDR3 sequence is CASSIRGTSQETQYF.

The chain joins TRBV28 to TRBJ2-7; the TRBD1 assignment by TCRdb is unverifiable without DNA. The length of the CDR3 is 16 residues. CDR1 MDHEN and CDR2 SYDVKM come from the germline V gene. CDR3 amino acids: CASSRTGIPGIYEQYF. The full variable domain, rest sourced from reference TRBV28 and TRBJ2-7, is DVKVTQSSRYLVKRTGEKVFLECVQDMDHENMFWYRQDPGLGLRLIYFSYDVKMKEKGDIPEGYSVSREKKERFSLILESASTNQTSMYLCASSRTGIPGIYEQYFGPGTRLTVT.

The chain combines TRBV12-3 or TRBV12-4 with TRBJ2-5; the D gene TCRdb calls, TRBD1, cannot be checked with no DNA. The CDR3 spans 15 residues. The CDR3 sequence is CASSLETGGAETQYF.

The rearrangement links TRBV12-3 or TRBV12-4 to TRBJ2-5; TCRdb designates TRBD2, a call that cannot be tested without DNA. CDR3 length equals 19 residues. This chain's CDR3 is CASSLVVVGGLAGQETQYF.

J is TRBJ1-5 and V is TRBV5-1. The CDR3 consists of 15 residues. CDR1 SGHRS and CDR2 YFSETQ come from the germline V gene. The CDR3: CASSLFGATNQPQHF.

This chain connects TRBV29-1 to TRBJ2-1; the TRBD1 assignment by TCRdb is unverifiable without DNA. Germline CDR1 SQVTM, CDR2 ANQGSEA. This CDR3 has 12 amino acids. Here the CDR3 reads CSVEEGAGAPFF.

This rearrangement joins TRBV20-1 to TRBJ2-3; TCRdb indicates TRBD2, and absent DNA this call remains unverified. The CDR3 covers 16 residues. Germline V lookup: CDR1 DFQATT, CDR2 SNEGSKA (reference sequence). The CDR3 sequence is CSDRDRASGDYDTQYF.